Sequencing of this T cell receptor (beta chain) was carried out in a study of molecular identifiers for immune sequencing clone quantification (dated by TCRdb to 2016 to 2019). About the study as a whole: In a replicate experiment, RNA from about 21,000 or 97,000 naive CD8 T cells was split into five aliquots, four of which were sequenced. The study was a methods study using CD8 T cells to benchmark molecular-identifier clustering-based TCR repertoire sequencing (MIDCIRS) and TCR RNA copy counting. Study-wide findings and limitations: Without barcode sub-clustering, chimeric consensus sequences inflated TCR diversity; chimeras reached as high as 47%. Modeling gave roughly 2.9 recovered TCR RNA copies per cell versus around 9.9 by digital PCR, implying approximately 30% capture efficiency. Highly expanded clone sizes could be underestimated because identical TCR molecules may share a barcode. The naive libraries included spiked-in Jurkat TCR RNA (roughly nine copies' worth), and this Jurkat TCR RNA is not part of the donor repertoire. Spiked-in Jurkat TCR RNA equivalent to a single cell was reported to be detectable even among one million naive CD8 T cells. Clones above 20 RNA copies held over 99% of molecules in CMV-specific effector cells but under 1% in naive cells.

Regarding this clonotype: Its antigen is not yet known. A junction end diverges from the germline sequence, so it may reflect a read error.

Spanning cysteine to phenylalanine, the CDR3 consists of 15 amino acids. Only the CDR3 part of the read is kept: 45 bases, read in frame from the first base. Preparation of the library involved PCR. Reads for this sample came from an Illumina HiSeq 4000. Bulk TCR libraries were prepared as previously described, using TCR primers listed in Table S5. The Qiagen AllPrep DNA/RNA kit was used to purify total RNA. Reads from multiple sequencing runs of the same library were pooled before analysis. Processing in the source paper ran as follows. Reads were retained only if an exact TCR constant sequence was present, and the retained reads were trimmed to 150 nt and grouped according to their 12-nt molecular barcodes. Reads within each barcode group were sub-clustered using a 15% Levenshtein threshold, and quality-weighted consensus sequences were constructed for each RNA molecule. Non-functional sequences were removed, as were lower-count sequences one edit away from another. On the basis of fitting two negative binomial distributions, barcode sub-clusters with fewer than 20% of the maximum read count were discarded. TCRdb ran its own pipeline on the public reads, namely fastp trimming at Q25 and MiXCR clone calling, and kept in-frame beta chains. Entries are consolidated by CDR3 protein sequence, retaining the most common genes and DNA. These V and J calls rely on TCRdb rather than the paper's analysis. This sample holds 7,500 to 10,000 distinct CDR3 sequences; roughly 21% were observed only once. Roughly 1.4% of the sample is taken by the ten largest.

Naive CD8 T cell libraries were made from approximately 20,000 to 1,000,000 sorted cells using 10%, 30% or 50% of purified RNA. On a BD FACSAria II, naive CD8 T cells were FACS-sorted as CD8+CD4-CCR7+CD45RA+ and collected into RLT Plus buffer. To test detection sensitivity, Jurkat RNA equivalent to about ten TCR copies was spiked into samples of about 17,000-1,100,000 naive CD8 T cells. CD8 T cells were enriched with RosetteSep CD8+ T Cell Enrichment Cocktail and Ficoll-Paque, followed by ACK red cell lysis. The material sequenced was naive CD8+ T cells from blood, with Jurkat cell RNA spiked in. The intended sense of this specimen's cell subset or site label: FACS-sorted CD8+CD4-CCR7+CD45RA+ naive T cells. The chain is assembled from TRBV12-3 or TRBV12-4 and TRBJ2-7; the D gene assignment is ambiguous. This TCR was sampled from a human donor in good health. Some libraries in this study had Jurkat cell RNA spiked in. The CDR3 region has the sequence CASGLRSGPAYEQYF. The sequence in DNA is TGTGCCAGCGGTTTAAGGTCCGGACCGGCCTACGAGCAGTACTTC.